This TCR beta chain is from a study of T cell responses to AZD1222 COVID-19 vaccine. Study at large: Second doses that came at about 4 or about 12 weeks were put together. Study results and caveats: Spike was spanned by vaccine-associated CD4 TCRs, which were dominant at 160-218 and 743-854. Donors were largely white British and mainly female; clonal diversity was possibly underestimated.

Notes on this clone: Its antigen is undetermined.

Germline loops: CDR1 SNHLY, CDR2 FYNNEI. V lost 8 bases and J 2 bases, leaving 16 bases between the germline ends. The CDR3 is made up of 14 amino acids. Sequenced by immunoSEQ multiplex PCR; TCRdb stores in-frame clones only, minus some. Of some 54,000 clones listed, roughly 85% were seen once; the top ten hold 3% to 4.5%. V is TRBV2 and J is TRBJ2-7; D could derive from TRBD1 or TRBD2 (5 bases each). The receptor comes from an adult in good health. The specimen comprised peripheral blood, sampled on day 0 of AZD1222 vaccination. The CDR3 spells CASFLVGDPYEQYF. Written as DNA, the CDR3 is TGTGCCAGCTTCCTGGTAGGGGACCCCTACGAGCAGTACTTC.